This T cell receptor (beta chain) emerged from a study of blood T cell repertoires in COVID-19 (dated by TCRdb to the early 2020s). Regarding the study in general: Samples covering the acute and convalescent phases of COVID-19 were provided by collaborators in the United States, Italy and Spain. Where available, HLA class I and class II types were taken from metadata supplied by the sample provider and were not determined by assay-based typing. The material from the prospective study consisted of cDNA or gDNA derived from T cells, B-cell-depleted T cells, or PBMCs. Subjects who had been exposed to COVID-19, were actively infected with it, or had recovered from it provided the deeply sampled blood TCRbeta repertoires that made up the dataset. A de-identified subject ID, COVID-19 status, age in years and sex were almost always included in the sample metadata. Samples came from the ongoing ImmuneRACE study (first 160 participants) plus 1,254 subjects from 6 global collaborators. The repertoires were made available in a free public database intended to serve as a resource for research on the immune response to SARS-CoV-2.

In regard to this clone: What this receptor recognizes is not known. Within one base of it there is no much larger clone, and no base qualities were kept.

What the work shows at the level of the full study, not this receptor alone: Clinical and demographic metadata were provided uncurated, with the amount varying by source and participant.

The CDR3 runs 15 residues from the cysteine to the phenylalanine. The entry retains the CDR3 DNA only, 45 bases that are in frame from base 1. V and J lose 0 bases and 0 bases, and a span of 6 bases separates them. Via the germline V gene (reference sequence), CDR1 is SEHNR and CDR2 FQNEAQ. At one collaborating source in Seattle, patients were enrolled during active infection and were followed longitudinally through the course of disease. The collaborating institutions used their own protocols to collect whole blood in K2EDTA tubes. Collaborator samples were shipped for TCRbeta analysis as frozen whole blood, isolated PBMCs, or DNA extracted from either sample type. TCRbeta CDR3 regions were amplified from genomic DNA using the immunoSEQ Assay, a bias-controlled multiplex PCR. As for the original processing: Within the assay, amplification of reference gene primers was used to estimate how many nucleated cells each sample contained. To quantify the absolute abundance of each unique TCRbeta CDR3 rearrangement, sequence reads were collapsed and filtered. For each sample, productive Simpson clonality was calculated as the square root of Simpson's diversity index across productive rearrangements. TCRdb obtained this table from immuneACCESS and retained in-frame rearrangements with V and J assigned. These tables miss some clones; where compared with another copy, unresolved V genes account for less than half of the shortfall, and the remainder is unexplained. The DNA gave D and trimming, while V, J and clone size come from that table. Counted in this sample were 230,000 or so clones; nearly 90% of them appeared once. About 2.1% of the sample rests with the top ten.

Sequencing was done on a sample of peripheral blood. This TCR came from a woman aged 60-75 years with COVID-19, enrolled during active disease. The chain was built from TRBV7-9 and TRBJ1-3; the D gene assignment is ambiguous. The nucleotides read TGTGCCAGCAGCTTAGCTGGCCGCTCTGGAAACACCATATATTTT. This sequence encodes CASSLAGRSGNTIYF.